This T cell receptor (beta chain) was retrieved from a study of blood T cell repertoires in COVID-19. J gave up 2 bases and V 5 bases, and 3 bases lay outside the gene matches. The CDR3 is 14 amino acids. Per the germline V gene, CDR1 is KGHSH and CDR2 is LQKENI. As processed by the authors: For nucleated cells, counts were estimated from reference gene primer amplification. Sequencing was performed with immunoSEQ multiplex PCR; in TCRdb, only in-frame clones are kept and a portion is missing. The V and J calls and clone size were taken over from that table, and D and trimming were inferred from the DNA. The sample lists more than 300,000 clones, 90% occurring once. Recruited during active infection, patients (from Seattle) were subsequently followed longitudinally.

Input material: peripheral blood. This sequence was found in a woman between 40 and 50 years old with COVID-19, enrolled during active disease. This chain connects TRBV18 to TRBJ2-7, with TRBD1 matching over 10 bases. The CDR3 spells CASSGQGGPYEQYF. Written as DNA, the CDR3 is TGTGCCAGCTCAGGACAGGGGGGCCCCTACGAGCAGTACTTC. The full variable domain, rest sourced from reference TRBV18 and TRBJ2-7, is NAGVMQNPRHLVRRRGQEARLRCSPMKGHSHVYWYRQLPEEGLKFMVYLQKENIIDESGMPKERFSAEFPKEGPSILRIQQVVRGDSAAYFCASSGQGGPYEQYFGPGTRLTVT.